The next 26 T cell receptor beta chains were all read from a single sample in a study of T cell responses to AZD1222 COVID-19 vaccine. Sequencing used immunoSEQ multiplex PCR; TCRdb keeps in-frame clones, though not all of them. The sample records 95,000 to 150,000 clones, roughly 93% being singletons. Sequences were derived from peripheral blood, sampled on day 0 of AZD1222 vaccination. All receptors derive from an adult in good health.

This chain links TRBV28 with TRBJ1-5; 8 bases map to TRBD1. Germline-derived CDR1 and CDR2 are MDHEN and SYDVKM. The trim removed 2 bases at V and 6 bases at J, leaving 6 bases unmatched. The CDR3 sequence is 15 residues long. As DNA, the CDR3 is TGTGCCAGCAGTTTAAATCCAGGGGGCGGTCAGCCCCAGCATTTT. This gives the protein CASSLNPGGGQPQHF.

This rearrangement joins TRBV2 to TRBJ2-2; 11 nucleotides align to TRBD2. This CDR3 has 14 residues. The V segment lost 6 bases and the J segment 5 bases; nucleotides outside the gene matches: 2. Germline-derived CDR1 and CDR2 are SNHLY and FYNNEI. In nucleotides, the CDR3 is TGTGCCAGCAGGGGACTAGCGGAAACCGGGGAGCTGTTTTTT. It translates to CASRGLAETGELFF.

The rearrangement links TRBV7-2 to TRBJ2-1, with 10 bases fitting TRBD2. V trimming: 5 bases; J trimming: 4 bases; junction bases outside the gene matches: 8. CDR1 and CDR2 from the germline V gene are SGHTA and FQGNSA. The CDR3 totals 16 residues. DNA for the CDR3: TGTGCCAGCAGCAAACAACTAGCGGGACCTTACAATGAGCAGTTCTTC. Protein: CASSKQLAGPYNEQFF.

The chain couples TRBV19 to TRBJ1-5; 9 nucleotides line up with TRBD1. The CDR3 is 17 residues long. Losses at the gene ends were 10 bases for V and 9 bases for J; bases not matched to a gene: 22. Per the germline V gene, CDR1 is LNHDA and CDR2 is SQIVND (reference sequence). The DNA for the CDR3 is TGTGCCACCCCCCGTTCTGATCGGGACAGGGTATTAGGGCCCCAGCATTTT. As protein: CATPRSDRDRVLGPQHF.

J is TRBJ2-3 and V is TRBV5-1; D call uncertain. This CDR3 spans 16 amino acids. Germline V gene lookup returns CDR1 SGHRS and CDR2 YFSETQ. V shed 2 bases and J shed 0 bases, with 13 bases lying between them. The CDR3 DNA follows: TGCGCCAGCAGCTTAATCGGTGAACATAGCACAGATACGCAGTATTTT. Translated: CASSLIGEHSTDTQYF.

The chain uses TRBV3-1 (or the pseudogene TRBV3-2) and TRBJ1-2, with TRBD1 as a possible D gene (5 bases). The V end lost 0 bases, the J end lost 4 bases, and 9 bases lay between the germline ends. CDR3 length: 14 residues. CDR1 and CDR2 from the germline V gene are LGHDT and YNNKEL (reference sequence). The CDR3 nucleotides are TGTGCCAGCAGCCAAGATTGGGGACTCTATGGCTACACCTTC. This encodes CASSQDWGLYGYTF.

The CDR3 loop is CASSPERVHTQYF. For the CDR3, the DNA is TGTGCCAGCAGTCCCGAAAGGGTCCATACGCAGTATTTT. V gene TRBV12-3 or TRBV12-4 combines with J gene TRBJ2-3; no clear D gene. The germline V and J ends were trimmed by 5 bases and 7 bases, with 13 bases remaining between them. This CDR3 is 13 amino acids long.

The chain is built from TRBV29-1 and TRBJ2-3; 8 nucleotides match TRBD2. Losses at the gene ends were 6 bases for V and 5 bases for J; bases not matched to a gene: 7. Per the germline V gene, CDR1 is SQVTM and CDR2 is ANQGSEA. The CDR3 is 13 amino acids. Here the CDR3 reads CSVSPGGEDTQYF. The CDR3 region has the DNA TGCAGCGTATCACCGGGGGGGGAAGATACGCAGTATTTT.

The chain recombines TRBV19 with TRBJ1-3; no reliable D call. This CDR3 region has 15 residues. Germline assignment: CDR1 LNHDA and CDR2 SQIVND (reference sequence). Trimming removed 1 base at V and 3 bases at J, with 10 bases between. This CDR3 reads CASSIVRAGGNTIYF. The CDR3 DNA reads TGTGCCAGTAGTATAGTTCGGGCTGGTGGAAACACCATATATTTT.

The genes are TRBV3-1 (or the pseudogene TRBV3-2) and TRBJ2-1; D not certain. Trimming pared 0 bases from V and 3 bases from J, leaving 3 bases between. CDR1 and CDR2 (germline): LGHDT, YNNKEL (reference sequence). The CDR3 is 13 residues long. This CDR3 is CASSQEGYNEQFF. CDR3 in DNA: TGTGCCAGCAGCCAAGAGGGCTACAATGAGCAGTTCTTC.

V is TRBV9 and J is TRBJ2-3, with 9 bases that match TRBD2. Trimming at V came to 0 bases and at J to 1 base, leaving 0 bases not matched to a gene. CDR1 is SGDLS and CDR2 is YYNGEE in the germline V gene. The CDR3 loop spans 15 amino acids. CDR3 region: CASSVGGGGTDTQYF. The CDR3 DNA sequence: TGTGCCAGCAGCGTAGGCGGGGGGGGCACAGATACGCAGTATTTT.

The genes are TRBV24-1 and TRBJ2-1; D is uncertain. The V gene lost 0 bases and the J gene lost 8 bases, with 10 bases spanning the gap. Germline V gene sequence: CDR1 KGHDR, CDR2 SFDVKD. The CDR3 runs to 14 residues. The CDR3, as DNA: TGTGCCACCAGTGATTTGGTAGCTAGGGATGAGCAGTTCTTC. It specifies CATSDLVARDEQFF.

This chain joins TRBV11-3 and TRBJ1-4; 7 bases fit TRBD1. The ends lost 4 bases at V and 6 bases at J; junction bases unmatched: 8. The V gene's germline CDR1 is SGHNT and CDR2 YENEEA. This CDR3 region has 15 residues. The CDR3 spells CASSSQTGWDEKLFF. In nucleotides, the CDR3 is TGTGCCAGCAGCTCCCAGACAGGGTGGGATGAAAAACTGTTTTTT.

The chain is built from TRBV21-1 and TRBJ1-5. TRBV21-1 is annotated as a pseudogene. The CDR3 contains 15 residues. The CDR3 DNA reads TGTGCCAGCAGCAAAACATTTCCGGGTTCAAAGCCCCAGCATTTT. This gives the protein CASSKTFPGSKPQHF.

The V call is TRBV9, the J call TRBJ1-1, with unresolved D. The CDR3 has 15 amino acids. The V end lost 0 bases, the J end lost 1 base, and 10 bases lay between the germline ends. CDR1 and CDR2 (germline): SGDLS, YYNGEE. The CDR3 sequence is CASSVGEGANTEAFF. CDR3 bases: TGTGCCAGCAGCGTAGGAGAGGGAGCGAACACTGAAGCTTTCTTT.

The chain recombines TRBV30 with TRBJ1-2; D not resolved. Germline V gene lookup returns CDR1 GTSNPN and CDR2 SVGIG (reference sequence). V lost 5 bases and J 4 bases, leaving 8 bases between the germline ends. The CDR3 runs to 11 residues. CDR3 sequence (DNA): TGTGCCTGGTCAGCTTCCTATGGCTACACCTTC. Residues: CAWSASYGYTF.

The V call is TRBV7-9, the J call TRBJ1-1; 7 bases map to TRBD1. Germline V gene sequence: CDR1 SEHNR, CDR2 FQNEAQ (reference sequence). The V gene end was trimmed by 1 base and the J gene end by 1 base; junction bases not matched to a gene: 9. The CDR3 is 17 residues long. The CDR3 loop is CASSLDRQGLSNTEAFF. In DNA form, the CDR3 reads TGTGCCAGCAGCTTAGATAGACAGGGACTTTCGAACACTGAAGCTTTCTTT.

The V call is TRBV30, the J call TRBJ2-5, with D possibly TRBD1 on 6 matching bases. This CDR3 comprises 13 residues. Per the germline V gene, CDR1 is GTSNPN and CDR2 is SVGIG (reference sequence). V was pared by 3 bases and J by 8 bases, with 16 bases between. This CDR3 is CAWSQGRTSTQYF. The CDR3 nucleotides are TGTGCCTGGAGCCAGGGGCGCACGAGCACCCAGTACTTC.

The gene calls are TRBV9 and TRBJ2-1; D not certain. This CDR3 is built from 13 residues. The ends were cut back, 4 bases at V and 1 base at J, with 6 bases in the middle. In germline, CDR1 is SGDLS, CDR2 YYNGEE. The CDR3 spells CASSPRSYNEQFF. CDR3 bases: TGTGCCAGCAGCCCGAGGTCCTACAATGAGCAGTTCTTC.

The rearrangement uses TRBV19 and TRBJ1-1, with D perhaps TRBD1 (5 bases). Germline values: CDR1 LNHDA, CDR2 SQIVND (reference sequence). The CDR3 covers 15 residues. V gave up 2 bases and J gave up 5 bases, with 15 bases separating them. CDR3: CASSITGGVRTEAFF. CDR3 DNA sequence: TGTGCCAGTAGTATAACCGGGGGGGTGAGGACTGAAGCTTTCTTT.

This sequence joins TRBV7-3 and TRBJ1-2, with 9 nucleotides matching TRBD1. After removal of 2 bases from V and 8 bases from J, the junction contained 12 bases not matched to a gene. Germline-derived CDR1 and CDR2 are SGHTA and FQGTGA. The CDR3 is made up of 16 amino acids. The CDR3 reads CASSLLGTGSIAGYTF. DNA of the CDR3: TGTGCCAGCAGCTTACTGGGGACAGGGAGTATTGCGGGCTACACCTTC.

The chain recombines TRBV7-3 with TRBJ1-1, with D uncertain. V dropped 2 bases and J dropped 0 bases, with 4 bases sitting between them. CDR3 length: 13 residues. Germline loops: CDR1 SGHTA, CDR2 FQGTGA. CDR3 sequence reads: CASSLGMNTEAFF. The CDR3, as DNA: TGTGCCAGCAGCTTAGGGATGAACACTGAAGCTTTCTTT.

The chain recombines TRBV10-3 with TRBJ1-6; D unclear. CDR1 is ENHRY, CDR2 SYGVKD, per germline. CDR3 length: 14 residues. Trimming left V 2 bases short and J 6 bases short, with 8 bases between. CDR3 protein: CAISERETNSPLHF. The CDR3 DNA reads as TGTGCCATCAGTGAGCGGGAGACTAATTCACCCCTCCACTTT.

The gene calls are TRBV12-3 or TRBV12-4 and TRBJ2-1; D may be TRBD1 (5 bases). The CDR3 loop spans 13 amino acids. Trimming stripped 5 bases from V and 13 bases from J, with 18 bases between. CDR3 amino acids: CASSPSSGPFQFF. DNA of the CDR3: TGTGCCAGCAGTCCCTCTTCAGGGCCTTTCCAGTTCTTC.

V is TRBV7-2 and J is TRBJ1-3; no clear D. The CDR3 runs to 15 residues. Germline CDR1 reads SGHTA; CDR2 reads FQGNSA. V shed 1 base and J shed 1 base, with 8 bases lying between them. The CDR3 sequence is CASSLVWASGNTIYF. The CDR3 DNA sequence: TGTGCCAGCAGCTTAGTATGGGCTTCTGGAAACACCATATATTTT.

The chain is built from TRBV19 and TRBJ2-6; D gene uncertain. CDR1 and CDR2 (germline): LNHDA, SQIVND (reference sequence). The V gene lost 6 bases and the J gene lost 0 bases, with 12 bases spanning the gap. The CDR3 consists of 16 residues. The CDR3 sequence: CASSILPGSGANVLTF. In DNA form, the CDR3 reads TGTGCCAGTAGCATACTCCCTGGCTCTGGGGCCAACGTCCTGACTTTC.